These T cell receptor beta chains were read from a single sample in a study of Ad26.COV2.S vaccination and SARS-CoV-2 variants. The table came from immunoSEQ multiplex PCR; TCRdb's copy has only in-frame clones and leaves some out. This sample yields hundreds of thousands of clones, of which about 90% are seen a single time; about 1.6% belongs to the top ten. Sequencing was performed on peripheral blood, taken in a trial of Ad26.COV2.S vaccine versus placebo. The source is a person aged 18 to 59 who received the Ad26.COV2.S COVID-19 vaccine or a placebo. CDR3s include the opening cysteine and the closing phenylalanine or tryptophan. D genes are given only for firm matches. Size values are once, few and many counts, or a class for expanded clones, and some rows have none.

J: TRBJ1-1
size: NA
D: TRBD1
V: TRBV5-8
DNA: TGTGCCAGCAGCTTGGAGGGGGCTCACACTGAAGCTTTCTTT
CDR3: CASSLEGAHTEAFF

J: TRBJ2-4
size: NA
D: NA
V: TRBV5-4
DNA: TGTGCCAGCAGCTTTGTGGACAAAAACATTCAGTACTTC
CDR3: CASSFVDKNIQYF

J: TRBJ1-5
size: NA
D: NA
V: TRBV28
DNA: TGTGCCAGCAGCCGCGACGCCCTTAATAGCAATCAGCCCCAGCATTTT
CDR3: CASSRDALNSNQPQHF

J: TRBJ2-7
size: NA
D: TRBD1
V: TRBV5-5
DNA: TGTGCCAGCAGCCTAACTCAGGGGGCGGGTTACGAGCAGTACTTC
CDR3: CASSLTQGAGYEQYF

J: TRBJ2-7
size: NA
D: TRBD1
V: TRBV10-3
DNA: TGTGCCATCAGTAGACAGGGGACCCTCGAGCAGTACTTC
CDR3: CAISRQGTLEQYF

J: TRBJ2-7
size: NA
D: TRBD1
V: TRBV19
DNA: TGTGCCAGTAGCCCGGGACAGGGTCCCTACGAGCAGTACTTC
CDR3: CASSPGQGPYEQYF

J: TRBJ1-1
size: once
D: TRBD1
V: TRBV7-8
DNA: TGTGCCAGCAGCTTAGCGGACAGGTTGAACACTGAAGCTTTCTTT
CDR3: CASSLADRLNTEAFF

J: TRBJ1-2
size: NA
D: NA
V: TRBV29-1
DNA: TGCAGCGTCGGGCAGTATGGCTACACCTTC
CDR3: CSVGQYGYTF

J: TRBJ2-7
size: NA
D: NA
V: TRBV7-8
DNA: TGTGCCAGCAGTCGGTCCGAGACCACCTACGAGCAGTACTTC
CDR3: CASSRSETTYEQYF

J: TRBJ1-4
size: NA
D: TRBD1
V: TRBV20-1
DNA: TGCAGTGCTAGTGAGGGACAGGGGAAAGGGAATGAAAAACTGTTTTTT
CDR3: CSASEGQGKGNEKLFF

J: TRBJ2-1
size: once
D: TRBD2
V: TRBV11-2
DNA: TGTGCCAGCAGCTCCTTCACTAGCGGGGGGAATGAGCAGTTCTTC
CDR3: CASSSFTSGGNEQFF

J: TRBJ1-5
size: NA
D: NA
V: TRBV19
DNA: TGTGCCAGTAGTATAAGACCTAATAGCAATCAGCCCCAGCATTTT
CDR3: CASSIRPNSNQPQHF

J: TRBJ2-1
size: NA
D: NA
V: TRBV11-2
DNA: TGTGCCAGCAGCTTAGACAGTATGGAGCAGTTCTTC
CDR3: CASSLDSMEQFF

J: TRBJ1-1
size: NA
D: NA
V: TRBV10-3
DNA: TGTGCCATCAGTGAGTCCGGGGGGGAAGCTTTCTTT
CDR3: CAISESGGEAFF